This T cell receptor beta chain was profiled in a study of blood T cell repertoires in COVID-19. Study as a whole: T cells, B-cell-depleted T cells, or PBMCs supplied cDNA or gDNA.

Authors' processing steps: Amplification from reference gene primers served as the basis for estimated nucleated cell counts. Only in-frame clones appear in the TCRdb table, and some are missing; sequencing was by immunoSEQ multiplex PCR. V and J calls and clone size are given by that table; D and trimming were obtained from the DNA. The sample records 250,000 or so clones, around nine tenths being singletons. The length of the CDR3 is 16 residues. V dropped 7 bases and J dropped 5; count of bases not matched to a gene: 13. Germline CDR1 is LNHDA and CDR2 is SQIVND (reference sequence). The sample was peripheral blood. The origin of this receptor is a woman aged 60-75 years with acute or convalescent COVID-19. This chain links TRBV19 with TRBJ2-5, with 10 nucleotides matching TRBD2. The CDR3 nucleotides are TGTGCCAGTAACACCGGGGCTAGCGGGAGTTTCGAGACCCAGTACTTC. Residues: CASNTGASGSFETQYF.